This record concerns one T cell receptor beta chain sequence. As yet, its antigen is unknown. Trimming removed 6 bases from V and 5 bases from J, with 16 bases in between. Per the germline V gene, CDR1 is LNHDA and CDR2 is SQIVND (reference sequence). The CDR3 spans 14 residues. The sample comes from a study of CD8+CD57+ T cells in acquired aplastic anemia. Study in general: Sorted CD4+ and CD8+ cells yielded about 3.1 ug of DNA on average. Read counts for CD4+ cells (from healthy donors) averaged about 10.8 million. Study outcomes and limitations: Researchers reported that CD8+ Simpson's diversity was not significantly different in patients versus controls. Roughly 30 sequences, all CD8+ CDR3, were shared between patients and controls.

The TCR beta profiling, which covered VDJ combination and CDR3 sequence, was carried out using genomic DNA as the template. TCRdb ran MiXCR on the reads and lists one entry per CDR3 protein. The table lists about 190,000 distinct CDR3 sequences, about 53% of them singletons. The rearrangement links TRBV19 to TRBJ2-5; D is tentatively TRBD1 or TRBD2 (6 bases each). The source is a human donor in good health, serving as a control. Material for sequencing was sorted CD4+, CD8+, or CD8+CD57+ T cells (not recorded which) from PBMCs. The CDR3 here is CASSGGRDRETQYF. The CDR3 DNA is TGTGCCAGTAGCGGGGGCAGGGATCGGGAGACCCAGTACTTC.